The sequence of this T cell receptor (beta chain) was determined in a study of regulatory T cells in long-lasting Graves disease. Trimming shortened V by 5 bases and J by 5 bases, and 21 bases separated the two germline ends. The CDR3 runs 16 residues. In germline, CDR1 is MNHNS, CDR2 SASEGT. This clonotype was observed at least ten times. Time point defined: newly diagnosed GD, antithyroid drugs for less than 3 months. Generation of the TCR library employed RNA extracted from PBMCs. With iRepertoire HTBI primers and Arm-PCR of CDR3 regions, TCR beta libraries were built. TCRdb passed the multiplex PCR reads through MiXCR, listing each CDR3 protein once. This repertoire shows some 350,000 distinct CDR3 sequences, 15% to 20% found once; its top ten account for just over 20%. These same data were also listed under a study on T cells in Graves' hyperthyroidism and ophthalmopathy.

Source: peripheral blood mononuclear cells (PBMCs), taken at new diagnosis, from a patient treated with antithyroid drugs. The V call is TRBV6-1, the J call TRBJ2-5; D not resolved. The clonotype was recovered from a woman aged 18 to 35 with Graves disease. CDR3 sequence reads: CASSLMGSLTAETQYF. DNA for the CDR3: TGTGCCAGCAGTCTCATGGGGTCTCTCACCGCGGAGACCCAGTACTTC.